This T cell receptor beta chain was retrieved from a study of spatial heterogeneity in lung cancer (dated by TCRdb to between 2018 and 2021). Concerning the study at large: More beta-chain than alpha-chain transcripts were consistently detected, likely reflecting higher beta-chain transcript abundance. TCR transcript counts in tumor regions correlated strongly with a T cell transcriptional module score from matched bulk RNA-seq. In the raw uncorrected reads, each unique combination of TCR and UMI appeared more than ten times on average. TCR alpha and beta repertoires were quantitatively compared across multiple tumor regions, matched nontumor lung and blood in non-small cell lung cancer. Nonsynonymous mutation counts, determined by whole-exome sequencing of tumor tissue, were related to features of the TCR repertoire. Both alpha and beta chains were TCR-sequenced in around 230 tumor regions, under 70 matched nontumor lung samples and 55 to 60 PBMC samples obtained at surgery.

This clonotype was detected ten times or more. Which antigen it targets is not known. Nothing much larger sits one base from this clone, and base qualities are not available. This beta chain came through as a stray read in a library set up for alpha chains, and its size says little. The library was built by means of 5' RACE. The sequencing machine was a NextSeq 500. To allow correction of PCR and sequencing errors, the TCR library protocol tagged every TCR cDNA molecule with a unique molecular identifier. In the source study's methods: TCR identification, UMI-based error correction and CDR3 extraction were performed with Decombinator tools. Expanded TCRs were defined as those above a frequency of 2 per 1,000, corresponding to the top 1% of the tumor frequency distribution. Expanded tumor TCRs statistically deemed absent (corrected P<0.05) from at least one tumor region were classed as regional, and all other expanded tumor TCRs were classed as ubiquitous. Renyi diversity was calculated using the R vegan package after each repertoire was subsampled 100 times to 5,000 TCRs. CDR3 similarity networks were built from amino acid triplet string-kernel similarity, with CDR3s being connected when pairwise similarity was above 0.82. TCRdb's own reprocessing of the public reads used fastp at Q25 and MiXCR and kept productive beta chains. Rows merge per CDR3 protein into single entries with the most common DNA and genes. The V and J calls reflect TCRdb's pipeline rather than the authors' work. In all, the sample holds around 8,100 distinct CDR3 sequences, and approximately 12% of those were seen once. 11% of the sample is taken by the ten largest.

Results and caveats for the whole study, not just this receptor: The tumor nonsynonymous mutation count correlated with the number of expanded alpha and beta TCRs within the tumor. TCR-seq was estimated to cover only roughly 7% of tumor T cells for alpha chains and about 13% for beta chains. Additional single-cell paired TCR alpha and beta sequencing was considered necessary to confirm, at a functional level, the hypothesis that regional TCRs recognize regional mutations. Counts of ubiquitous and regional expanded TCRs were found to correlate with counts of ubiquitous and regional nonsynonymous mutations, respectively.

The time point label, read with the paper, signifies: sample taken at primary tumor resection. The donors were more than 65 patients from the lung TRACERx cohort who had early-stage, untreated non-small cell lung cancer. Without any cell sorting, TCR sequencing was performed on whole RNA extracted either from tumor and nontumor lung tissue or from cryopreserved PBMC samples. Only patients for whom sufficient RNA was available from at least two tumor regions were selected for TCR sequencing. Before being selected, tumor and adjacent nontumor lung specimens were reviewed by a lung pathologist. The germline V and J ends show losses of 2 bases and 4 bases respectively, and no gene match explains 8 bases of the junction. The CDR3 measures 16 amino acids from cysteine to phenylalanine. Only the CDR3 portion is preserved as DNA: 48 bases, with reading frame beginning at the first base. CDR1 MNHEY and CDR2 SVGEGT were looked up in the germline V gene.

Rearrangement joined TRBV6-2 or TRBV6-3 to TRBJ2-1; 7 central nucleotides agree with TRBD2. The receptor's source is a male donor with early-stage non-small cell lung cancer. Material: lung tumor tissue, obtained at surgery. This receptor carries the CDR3 CASSYNLADLYNEQFF. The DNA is TGTGCCAGCAGTTACAATCTAGCGGACCTATACAATGAGCAGTTCTTC.